This is a list of T cell receptor beta chains from one sample in a study of shared clonotypes between healthy human individuals. The method was immunoSEQ multiplex PCR; TCRdb's version includes in-frame clones alone and lacks a portion of them. The data hold fewer than 1.8 million clones, with approximately 98.5% observed a single time. The material sequenced was naive CD4+ T cells sorted from blood. Receptors originate from a man aged 30 to 45 in good health. Both conserved end residues are part of each CDR3. The order of the fields is V gene, D gene, J gene, CDR3 length, CDR3 DNA, CDR3 protein. A D gene is named only where the DNA matches it firmly.

TRBV5-1	.	TRBJ2-5	15	TGCGCCAGCAGCTTGGCCGGCCACACTCAAGAGACCCAGTACTTC	CASSLAGHTQETQYF
TRBV27	.	TRBJ1-5	20	TGTGCCAGCAGTTTCAGGGACCCAAGGTCTGTGGGATGGGCAAATCAGCCCCAGCATTTT	CASSFRDPRSVGWANQPQHF
TRBV6-5	TRBD1	TRBJ1-4	14	TGTGCCAGCAGCTTGACAGGGGGGAGTGAAAAACTGTTTTTT	CASSLTGGSEKLFF
TRBV18	TRBD1	TRBJ2-7	15	TGTGCCAGCTCACCGCGGACAGGGGGGATCTACGAGCAGTACTTC	CASSPRTGGIYEQYF
TRBV14	.	TRBJ1-1	16	TGTGCCAGCAGCCAATACGGGACAAACCTTAACACTGAAGCTTTCTTT	CASSQYGTNLNTEAFF
TRBV30	.	TRBJ1-3	13	TGTGCCTGGAGTTTGGTGGATGGAAACACCATATATTTT	CAWSLVDGNTIYF
TRBV5-1	.	TRBJ1-1	15	TGCGCCAGCAGCTTGGAGCCTTCCGCTAGCACTCAAGCTTTCTTT	CASSLEPSASTQAFF
TRBV15	TRBD2	TRBJ2-1	17	TGTGCCACCAGCAGAGATCCCCCGGGAGGGTTAACCGGTGAGCAGTTCTTC	CATSRDPPGGLTGEQFF
TRBV6-1	.	TRBJ1-2	14	TGTGCCAGCAGGCCCGGGAGACAATTATCGGACTACACCTTC	CASRPGRQLSDYTF
TRBV5-1	.	TRBJ2-3	15	TGCGCCACCAGAGAGACAGGCCGGGGCACAGATACGCAGTATTTT	CATRETGRGTDTQYF
TRBV20-1	.	TRBJ2-1	11	TGCAGTGCTAGTTCTGACAATGAGCAGTTCTTC	CSASSDNEQFF
TRBV29-1	.	TRBJ1-5	13	TGCAGCGTTGCCCTGGGACTCAATCAGCCCCAGCATTTT	CSVALGLNQPQHF
TRBV5-1	TRBD1	TRBJ2-1	13	TGCGCCAGCAGCTTGGCGACAGGGCTTGAGCAGTTCTTC	CASSLATGLEQFF
TRBV19	.	TRBJ1-5	12	TGTGCCAGTAAGGTTGGCAATCAGCCCCAGCATTTT	CASKVGNQPQHF
TRBV7-9	.	TRBJ2-3	16	TGTGCCAGCAGCTTAGCCGGCGGAACTAGCACAGATACGCAGTATTTT	CASSLAGGTSTDTQYF
TRBV27	.	TRBJ2-5	14	TGTGCCAGCAGTTTCGGGCAGGGGCAAGAGACCCAGTACTTC	CASSFGQGQETQYF
TRBV9	TRBD1	TRBJ2-4	13	TGTGCCAGCAGCGTAAGACAGGGGAACATTCAGTACTTC	CASSVRQGNIQYF
TRBV27	.	TRBJ2-1	16	TGTGCCAGCAATCGCGGGCGGGGTCTCTCCTACAATGAGCAGTTCTTC	CASNRGRGLSYNEQFF
TRBV27	TRBD1	TRBJ2-2	15	TGTGCCAGCAGTTCCCAGGGGGCGGACACCGGGGAGCTGTTTTTT	CASSSQGADTGELFF
TRBV5-1	.	TRBJ2-4	18	TGCGCCAGCAGCTTGGAGGCTGGGTCGGGCCTAGCCAAAAACATTCAGTACTTC	CASSLEAGSGLAKNIQYF
TRBV2	TRBD1	TRBJ1-5	20	TGTGCCAGCAGTGAAGACACCGGGACAGGGAATTCCTTTAGCAATCAGCCCCAGCATTTT	CASSEDTGTGNSFSNQPQHF
TRBV11-2	.	TRBJ2-1	11	TGTGCCAGCAGCTTAGATAGTGAGCAGTTCTTC	CASSLDSEQFF
TRBV29-1	TRBD2	TRBJ2-7	15	TGCAGCGGCGGGACGAATAAAGCGGGAGTTCTTTTGGTGGACTTC	CSGGTNKAGVLLVDF
TRBV6-5	TRBD1	TRBJ1-1	14	TGTGCCAGCAGCAAAACAGGGGGTAACACTGAAGCTTTCTTT	CASSKTGGNTEAFF
TRBV27	.	TRBJ1-2	16	TGTGCCAGCAGTTTTCTTGAAGGGGGGCAGGGCTATGGCTACACCTTC	CASSFLEGGQGYGYTF